These T cell receptor beta chains were read from a single sample in a study of blood T cell repertoires in COVID-19. Produced via immunoSEQ multiplex PCR; TCRdb's table is partial and in-frame only. The sample records hundreds of thousands of clones, approximately 86% being singletons. The sample was peripheral blood. These receptor sequences come from a woman in her twenties or thirties who had recovered from COVID-19. Both conserved end residues are part of each CDR3. D genes are given only for firm matches.

v_call	j_call	d_call	cdr3_aa
TRBV5-4	TRBJ2-5	-	CASSREIGQLETQYF
TRBV10-1	TRBJ2-2	-	CASSGLQGGTGELFF
TRBV6-5	TRBJ2-7	TRBD2	CASSYGTSGWGEQYF
TRBV4-1	TRBJ1-2	-	CASSFGPTTGLNSNYGYTF
TRBV10-3	TRBJ1-5	-	CATYSGSNQPQHF
TRBV25-1	TRBJ1-2	-	CASSVGGNGYTF
TRBV4-1	TRBJ1-5	-	CASSQDPGRNQPQHF
TRBV4-1	TRBJ2-4	-	CASSQTSGIAKNIQYF
TRBV4-1	TRBJ1-1	-	CASSQDRLSEAFF
TRBV19	TRBJ2-3	TRBD2	CASSIVSGGADTQYF
TRBV27	TRBJ2-3	-	CASSPPGLSTDTQYF
TRBV6-5	TRBJ1-3	TRBD1	CASSYVAGGGNTIYF
TRBV21-1	TRBJ2-3	-	CASSKVERGADTQYF
TRBV6-2/TRBV6-3	TRBJ2-4	-	CASSSASVAKNIQYF
TRBV12-3/TRBV12-4	TRBJ1-1	-	CASRRQAVTEAFF
TRBV29-1	TRBJ1-6	-	CSVTDTLGSPLHF
TRBV4-1	TRBJ1-3	-	CASSRAGAASGNTIYF
TRBV29-1	TRBJ2-2	-	CSGEQGAGELFF
TRBV28	TRBJ2-7	TRBD1	CASSPRTGEGQYF
TRBV19	TRBJ2-2	TRBD2	CASSWGAPGGRTGELFF
TRBV5-1	TRBJ1-1	TRBD1	CASSWTGGGGNTEAFF
TRBV3-1/TRBV3-2	TRBJ1-6	-	CASSQENRVYNSPLHF
TRBV28	TRBJ2-7	-	CASSLLGPTSGEQYF
TRBV19	TRBJ2-5	-	CASSKGNTASGETQYF
TRBV6-5	TRBJ1-2	TRBD1	CASSYDRGSYGYTF
TRBV6-1	TRBJ1-5	-	CASSEEGRMNQPQHF
TRBV7-8	TRBJ1-1	-	CASSSYPMNTEAFF
TRBV7-9	TRBJ1-4	-	CASSLVTDSNEKLFF
TRBV7-9	TRBJ2-6	TRBD1	CASSYATGGFVGGANVLTF
TRBV7-2	TRBJ2-1	-	CASSLAGSAGNEQFF
TRBV4-3	TRBJ2-7	TRBD2	CASSQDPGGGTYEQYF
TRBV6-8	TRBJ2-1	TRBD2	CASKPWWLAGATYNEQFF
TRBV28	TRBJ2-5	TRBD2	CASSLAGGEETQYF
TRBV3-1/TRBV3-2	TRBJ2-5	-	CASSQAIWGEGTQYF
TRBV25-1	TRBJ2-7	-	CASMPLQGSSYEQYF
TRBV3-1/TRBV3-2	TRBJ1-1	-	CASSQGGPDEAFF
TRBV6-5	TRBJ2-7	-	CASSPTLVYEQYF
TRBV4-3	TRBJ1-1	-	CASSQGEGNTEAFF
TRBV7-6	TRBJ2-5	-	CASSFTGTQYF
TRBV5-1	TRBJ2-5	-	CASSLGRGGGETQYF
TRBV7-9	TRBJ2-7	-	CASSLITNEQYF
TRBV4-2	TRBJ1-1	TRBD1	CASSPRGGTGVSYTEAFF
TRBV27	TRBJ2-1	-	CASSVERGNEQFF
TRBV3-1/TRBV3-2	TRBJ2-7	-	CASSDWGGKKSYEQYF
TRBV20-1	TRBJ1-1	-	CSASRGFVQTNTEAFF
TRBV18	TRBJ2-3	-	CASSDPGGPDTQYF
TRBV27	TRBJ1-1	-	CASSPPLARGTEAFF
TRBV4-2	TRBJ2-1	-	CASSHTGSGSRGHEQFF
TRBV12-3/TRBV12-4	TRBJ2-5	TRBD2	CASRLAGEETQYF
TRBV19	TRBJ1-4	TRBD1	CASSSPGTANEKLFF